This T cell receptor (beta chain) is from a study of OX40 agonist ivuxolimab in advanced cancers. Study-level information: Patients undergoing dose escalation presented with hepatocellular carcinoma, melanoma, renal cell or head and neck cancer. Study-level results: Researchers did not determine the expanded peripheral T cells' antigen specificity. At doses 0.1 to 3.0 mg/kg, CD4+ and CD8+ clones expanded.

Assay: immunoSEQ multiplex PCR; the TCRdb copy retains only in-frame clones and omits some. Of fewer than 100,000 clones in the sample, approximately 91% were seen once. As for this clone: Its specificity is unknown.

The CDR3 contains 21 residues. Deletions cut 5 bases from V and 5 bases from J, with 33 bases between. Germline CDR1 SNHLY, CDR2 FYNNEI. The sample here was CD4+ or CD8+ T cells sorted from blood, taken in a trial of the OX40 agonist ivuxolimab. The sequence came from an adult with an advanced solid tumor such as melanoma, head and neck, liver or kidney cancer. V gene TRBV2 combines with J gene TRBJ1-4, with a possible D match to TRBD1 (5 bases). The chain's CDR3 is CASSPGRGRSTPFGKNEKLFF. The DNA of the CDR3 is TGTGCCAGCAGTCCCGGGAGGGGCAGAAGTACCCCATTCGGCAAAAATGAAAAACTGTTTTTT.